Detailed here is one TCR beta chain. The CDR3 totals 17 residues. The V end lost 5 bases, the J end lost 2 bases, and 19 bases lay between the germline ends. The sequenced template was RNA, covering the TCR beta CDR3 region. The workflow started with a first-round RT-PCR run with HTBI primers and then moved on to a second-round multiplex PCR. From the multiplex PCR reads, TCRdb called clonotypes with MiXCR, one entry per CDR3 protein. This sample has 300,000 to 350,000 distinct CDR3 sequences, with about 17% found just once. The sample belongs to a study of Graves' ophthalmopathy and Graves' hyperthyroidism.

The receptor's source is an adult man with Graves' ophthalmopathy. Sequencing was done on a sample of peripheral blood. The rearrangement joins TRBV12-3 or TRBV12-4 to TRBJ2-4; possible D gene TRBD2, 5 bases. CDR3 protein: CASSRLMGAQSKNIQYF. As DNA, the CDR3 is TGTGCCAGCAGTCGCTTGATGGGAGCTCAGTCCAAAAACATTCAGTACTTC.